The 9 T cell receptor beta chains listed next were all sequenced from one sample in a study of prognosis after radiotherapy for stage I lung cancer. Multiplex PCR, run in two rounds, amplified TCR beta CDR3 from genomic DNA. Used in first-round PCR were primers specific to each TRBV and TRBJ gene. TCRdb processed the multiplex PCR reads anew with MiXCR; each CDR3 protein has one entry. This sample yields approximately 17,000 distinct CDR3 sequences, of which around 45% are seen a single time; about two fifths belongs to the top ten. Here the sequenced sample was PBMCs, taken before or after stereotactic body radiation therapy (not recorded which). These receptors came from a donor over 45 with non-small cell lung cancer.

At least ten counts were recorded for this clonotype. The chain has TRBV6-9 and TRBJ2-1; 9 nucleotides align to TRBD2. The CDR3 sequence is 18 residues long. Trimming cost V 4 bases and J 2 bases; bases outside gene matches: 12. Per germline, CDR1 MNHGY and CDR2 SVAAGI. The CDR3 spells CASSSVGSGGGPYNEQFF. The CDR3 nucleotides read TGTGCCAGCAGTTCGGTTGGTAGCGGGGGTGGCCCCTACAATGAGCAGTTCTTC.

The sample holds many counts of this clonotype. The chain employs TRBV20-1 and TRBJ1-1; the D is unclear. The CDR3 extends over 13 amino acids. Trimming took 3 bases from V and 1 from J, leaving 9 bases between them. The germline gives CDR1 DFQATT, CDR2 SNEGSKA (reference sequence). The CDR3 DNA sequence: TGCAGTGCTAGTCTTTCCGCGAACACTGAAGCTTTCTTT. As protein: CSASLSANTEAFF.

This clonotype has just a few counts. A much larger clone lies one base from this, so it may be a read error. This chain connects TRBV4-3 to TRBJ1-5; D gene unclear. Germline V gene lookup returns CDR1 LGHNA and CDR2 YSLEER. The CDR3 runs 13 residues. This chain's CDR3 is CANSQDENQPQHF. DNA of the CDR3: TGCGCCAACAGCCAAGACGAGAATCAGCCCCAGCATTTT.

This clonotype was counted only a few times. This chain connects TRBV28 to TRBJ2-5; 11 bases map to TRBD2. Looked up from germline, CDR1 is MDHEN and CDR2 is SYDVKM. This CDR3 region has 17 residues. The V and J ends lost 8 bases and 2 bases, in that order; junction bases with no gene match: 13. The CDR3 nucleotides are TGTGCCAGCGACCCAGGGAGACTAGCGGGGAAACAAGAGACCCAGTACTTC. Its protein is CASDPGRLAGKQETQYF.

This clonotype was detected ten times or more. The CDR3 is CASSLSGQGIGETQYF. The CDR3 DNA reads as TGTGCCAGCAGCTTATCCGGACAGGGGATCGGAGAGACCCAGTACTTC. The gene calls are TRBV7-3 and TRBJ2-5; 9 bases align to TRBD1. Germline lookup yields CDR1 SGHTA and CDR2 FQGTGA. The CDR3 has 16 amino acids. After removal of 2 bases from V and 4 bases from J, the junction contained 8 bases not matched to a gene.

V is TRBV2 and J is TRBJ2-2, with D possibly being TRBD1 (5 bases). The CDR3 runs 14 residues. CDR1 and CDR2 (germline): SNHLY, FYNNEI. V was cut by 6 bases and J by 2 bases, with 10 bases left in between. The CDR3 nucleotides read TGTGCCAGCAGCTTTACAGGAAACACCGGGGAGCTGTTTTTT. Protein sequence: CASSFTGNTGELFF.

This clonotype was counted a few times. A much larger clone lies a single base off, so this may be a read error. The conserved phenylalanine or tryptophan is not found at the CDR3 terminus, so this likely reflects a read error. The chain has TRBV7-9 and TRBJ1-1; 8 bases fit TRBD1. Trimming cost V 10 bases and J 5 bases; bases outside gene matches: 9. CDR1 and CDR2 from the germline V gene are SEHNR and FQNEAQ (reference sequence). This CDR3 region has 13 residues. The CDR3 DNA reads as TGTGCCACTAGGGGACAGGCGGAGACTGAAGCTTTCCTT. Encoded protein: CATRGQAETEAFL.

Regarding this clonotype: This likely reflects a read error, since a far larger clone is one base away. The gene calls are TRBV6-9 and TRBJ2-1; 9 nucleotides agree with TRBD1. The CDR3 spans 14 residues. The germline V gene encodes CDR1 MNHGY and CDR2 SVAAGI. The CDR3 region is CASKPGQGTNDQFF. CDR3 sequence (DNA): TGTGCCAGCAAACCGGGACAGGGTACAAATGATCAGTTCTTC.

This clonotype appeared many times. The chain employs TRBV20-1 and TRBJ2-3; 12 bases match TRBD2. CDR1 DFQATT and CDR2 SNEGSKA come from the germline V gene (reference sequence). Losses at the gene ends were 5 bases for V and 4 bases for J; bases not matched to a gene: 4. The CDR3 is 14 residues long. The DNA of the CDR3 is TGCAGTGCTGAGTCTAGCGGGGGGGCAGATACGCAGTATTTT. Translated, it gives CSAESSGGADTQYF.